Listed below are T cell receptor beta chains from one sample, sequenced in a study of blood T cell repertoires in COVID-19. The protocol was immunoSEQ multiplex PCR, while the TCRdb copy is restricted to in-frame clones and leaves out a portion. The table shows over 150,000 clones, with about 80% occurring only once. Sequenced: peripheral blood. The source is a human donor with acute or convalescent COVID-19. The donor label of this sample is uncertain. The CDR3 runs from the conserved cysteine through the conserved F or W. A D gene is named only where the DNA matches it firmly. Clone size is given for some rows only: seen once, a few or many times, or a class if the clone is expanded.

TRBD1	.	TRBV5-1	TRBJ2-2	CASRPGGFANTGELFF	TGCGCCAGCAGGCCAGGGGGATTCGCGAACACCGGGGAGCTGTTTTTT
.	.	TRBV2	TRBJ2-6	CASSPGNSGANVLTF	TGTGCCAGCAGCCCAGGGAACTCTGGGGCCAACGTCCTGACTTTC
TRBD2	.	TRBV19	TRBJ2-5	CASSVSGTSVETQYF	TGTGCCAGTAGTGTATCCGGGACTAGCGTAGAGACCCAGTACTTC
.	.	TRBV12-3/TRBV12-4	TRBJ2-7	CASSLDSQAEQYF	TGTGCCAGCAGTTTAGACTCTCAGGCCGAGCAGTACTTC
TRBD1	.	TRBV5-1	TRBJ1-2	CASSPGQGYGYTF	TGCGCCAGCAGCCCGGGACAGGGGTATGGCTACACCTTC
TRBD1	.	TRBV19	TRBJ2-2	CASHAGQANTGELFF	TGTGCCAGTCACGCAGGACAGGCGAACACCGGGGAGCTGTTTTTT
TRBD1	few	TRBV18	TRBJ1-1	CASSQQAGGAGNTEAFF	TGTGCCAGCTCACAACAGGCAGGGGGCGCGGGGAACACTGAAGCTTTCTTT
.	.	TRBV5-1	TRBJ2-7	CASSPRPVSEKRGEQYF	TGCGCCAGCAGCCCCCGGCCAGTGTCTGAAAAAAGGGGTGAGCAGTACTTC
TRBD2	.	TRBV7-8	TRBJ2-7	CASSRGGSGRGPYEQYF	TGTGCCAGCAGTCGCGGGGGTAGCGGGAGGGGTCCTTACGAGCAGTACTTC
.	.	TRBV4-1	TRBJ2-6	CASSRTLDWSSGANVLTF	TGCGCCAGCAGCCGAACGTTGGACTGGAGCTCTGGGGCCAACGTCCTGACTTTC
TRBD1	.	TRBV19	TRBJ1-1	CASSRGQGGNTEAFF	TGTGCCAGTAGTCGCGGACAGGGAGGGAACACTGAAGCTTTCTTT
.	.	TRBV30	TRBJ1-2	CAWSGGGWGYGYTF	TGTGCCTGGAGTGGGGGGGGCTGGGGCTATGGCTACACCTTC
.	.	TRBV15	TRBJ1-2	CATSPSTDYGYTF	TGTGCCACCAGCCCCTCCACGGACTATGGCTACACCTTC
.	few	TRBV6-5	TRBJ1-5	CASMPSRGVGQPQHF	TGTGCCAGCATGCCCAGTCGAGGCGTGGGTCAGCCCCAGCATTTT
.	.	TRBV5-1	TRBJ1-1	CASSLEGGTEAFF	TGCGCCAGCAGCTTGGAGGGAGGCACTGAAGCTTTCTTT
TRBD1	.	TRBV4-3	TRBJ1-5	CASSQRWDRGNQPQHF	TGCGCCAGCAGCCAGAGGTGGGACAGGGGGAATCAGCCCCAGCATTTT
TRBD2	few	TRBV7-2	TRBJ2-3	CASRTSGGTDTQYF	TGTGCCAGCAGGACTAGCGGCGGCACAGATACGCAGTATTTT
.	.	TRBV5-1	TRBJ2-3	CASSLGRGGTDTQYF	TGCGCCAGCAGCTTGGGGCGGGGAGGCACAGATACGCAGTATTTT
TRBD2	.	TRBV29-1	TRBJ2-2	CSVEKRGNTGELFF	TGCAGCGTTGAAAAGCGGGGGAACACCGGGGAGCTGTTTTTT
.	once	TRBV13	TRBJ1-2	CASSPRGGYGYTF	TGTGCCAGCAGCCCCCGGGGTGGCTATGGCTACACCTTC
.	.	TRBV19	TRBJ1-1	CASSAHRIMNTEAFF	TGTGCCAGTAGTGCCCACAGAATAATGAACACTGAAGCTTTCTTT
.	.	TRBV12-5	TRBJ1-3	CASNRDTQNTIYF	TGTGCCTCAAACCGGGACACACAAAACACCATATATTTT
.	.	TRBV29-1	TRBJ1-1	CSFSMGTQNTEAFF	TGCAGCTTCTCCATGGGGACACAGAACACTGAAGCTTTCTTT
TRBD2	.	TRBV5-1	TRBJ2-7	CASSPGLAGVYEQYF	TGCGCCAGCAGCCCCGGACTAGCGGGAGTCTACGAGCAGTACTTC
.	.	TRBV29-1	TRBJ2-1	CSEGGGARNEQFF	TGCAGCGAGGGAGGGGGCGCTCGCAATGAGCAGTTCTTC
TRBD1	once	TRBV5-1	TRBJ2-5	CASSLGRGQQETQYF	TGCGCCAGCAGCTTGGGCCGGGGACAGCAAGAGACCCAGTACTTC
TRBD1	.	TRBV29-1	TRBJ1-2	CSVPQGDGRYGYTF	TGCAGCGTTCCCCAGGGGGATGGTCGGTATGGCTACACCTTC
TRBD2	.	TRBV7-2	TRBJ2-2	CASSLLAGGVTGELFF	TGTGCCAGCAGCTTACTAGCGGGAGGGGTCACCGGGGAGCTGTTTTTT
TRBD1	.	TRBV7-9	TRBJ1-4	CASSNRGEKLFF	TGTGCCAGCTCGAACAGGGGGGAAAAACTGTTTTTT
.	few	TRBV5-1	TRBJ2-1	CASSLDRSELGEQFF	TGCGCCAGCAGCTTGGACAGGTCTGAGCTGGGTGAGCAGTTCTTC
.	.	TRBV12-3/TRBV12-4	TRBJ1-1	CASSFVRNGEAFF	TGTGCCAGCAGTTTTGTTCGTAACGGTGAAGCTTTCTTT
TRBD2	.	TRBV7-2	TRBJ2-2	CASSKDASGTNTGELFF	TGTGCCAGCAGCAAAGACGCTAGCGGGACGAACACCGGGGAGCTGTTTTTT
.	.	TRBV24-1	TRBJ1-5	CATGDGGPNQPQHF	TGTGCCACCGGGGACGGGGGGCCGAATCAGCCCCAGCATTTT
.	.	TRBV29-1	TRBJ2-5	CSVEQGGRKGTQYF	TGCAGCGTTGAACAGGGGGGCCGCAAAGGGACCCAGTACTTC
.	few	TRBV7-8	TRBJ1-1	CASSPPGVTEAFF	TGTGCCAGCAGCCCCCCAGGTGTCACTGAAGCTTTCTTT
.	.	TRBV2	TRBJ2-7	CASRESSYEQYF	TGTGCCAGCAGGGAGAGCTCCTACGAGCAGTACTTC
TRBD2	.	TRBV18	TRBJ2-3	CASSPLASGSGGTDTQYF	TGTGCCAGCTCACCACTGGCTAGCGGGAGTGGGGGCACAGATACGCAGTATTTT
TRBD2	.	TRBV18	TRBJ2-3	CASSFYAGGSTDTQYF	TGTGCCAGCTCCTTCTATGCGGGAGGGAGCACAGATACGCAGTATTTT
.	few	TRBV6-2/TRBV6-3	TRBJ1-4	CASSPSPAREKLFF	TGTGCCAGCAGCCCTTCTCCGGCGCGGGAAAAACTGTTTTTT
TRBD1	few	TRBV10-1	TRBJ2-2	CASRNRGNTGELFF	TGCGCCAGCAGGAACAGGGGGAACACCGGGGAGCTGTTTTTT
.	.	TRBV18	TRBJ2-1	CASSPRVVGTLNEQFF	TGTGCCAGCTCACCAAGAGTGGTAGGGACTTTGAATGAGCAGTTCTTC